What follows describes a single T cell receptor beta chain. What it recognizes is unknown. Cell sorting was applied to PBMCs, and CD4+ and CD8+ T cells were collected. These data are taken from a study of CD8+ T cells in alopecia areata. Following extraction, RNA underwent reverse transcription to cDNA, which served as the sequencing template. Generated by immunoSEQ multiplex PCR, the TCRdb table keeps only in-frame clones and is missing some. Found here are a few hundred thousand clones, roughly 56% of them singletons; the top ten hold under 5%. Overall study findings and caveats: It was less clear whether patients shared TCRs than it was in mice, possibly because of HLA. An increase in clonality over normal scalp was evident in lesional scalp, especially alopecia totalis/universalis. Scalp sequencing captures resident alphabeta T cells of normal skin too.

What was sequenced was CD8+ T cells sorted from blood. The receptor was isolated from a human donor in good health.

The CDR3 sequence: CSVAWPGRDRGYEQYF. In DNA form, the CDR3 reads TGCAGCGTTGCCTGGCCGGGTCGGGACAGGGGCTACGAGCAGTACTTC. The rearrangement links TRBV29-1 to TRBJ2-7; 10 bases match TRBD1. Germline trimming cut 4 bases from V and 3 bases from J; bases unmatched to any gene: 12. The CDR3 is made up of 16 amino acids. Germline V lookup: CDR1 SQVTM, CDR2 ANQGSEA.